This is a list of T cell receptor beta chains from one sample in a study of blood T cell repertoires in COVID-19. Measured with immunoSEQ multiplex PCR; TCRdb has only the in-frame clones, and not every one. The data hold about 15,000 clones, with about 90% observed a single time. The sample taken for sequencing was peripheral blood. These receptors came from a human donor in a cohort sampled during active COVID-19. CDR3s include the opening cysteine and the closing phenylalanine or tryptophan. D genes are given only for firm matches. Some rows have no size entry. The others give once, few or many, or a class for an expanded clone.

TRBJ1-4	few	TRBV7-9	.	CASSPSSGANEKLFF	TGTGCCAGCAGCCCTAGTTCAGGGGCTAATGAAAAACTGTTTTTT
TRBJ2-1	.	TRBV7-2	.	CASSQSSRDSYNEQFF	TGTGCCAGCAGCCAGTCTAGTCGGGACTCCTACAATGAGCAGTTCTTC
TRBJ2-3	.	TRBV9	TRBD2	CASSQTPTTGLASTDTQYF	TGTGCCAGCAGCCAAACACCTACTACCGGACTAGCGTCGACAGATACGCAGTATTTT
TRBJ2-1	.	TRBV29-1	TRBD1	CSVDTGTGTMNEQFF	TGCAGCGTCGATACCGGGACAGGGACAATGAATGAGCAGTTCTTC
TRBJ2-2	.	TRBV3-1/TRBV3-2	.	CASSQPLATVGELFF	TGTGCCAGCAGCCAACCTCTAGCGACTGTCGGGGAGCTGTTTTTT
TRBJ2-2	.	TRBV5-5	TRBD1	CASSRQGNTGELFF	TGTGCCAGCAGCCGACAGGGTAACACCGGGGAGCTGTTTTTT
TRBJ2-2	.	TRBV10-3	.	CAISERQKNTGELFF	TGTGCCATCAGTGAACGACAGAAGAACACCGGGGAGCTGTTTTTT
TRBJ1-1	.	TRBV29-1	.	CSGQNWAEAFF	TGCAGCGGCCAAAACTGGGCGGAAGCTTTCTTT
TRBJ1-1	.	TRBV5-4	.	CASSLAGAYLGTEAFF	TGTGCCAGCAGCTTGGCAGGGGCTTATTTGGGCACTGAAGCTTTCTTT
TRBJ1-6	once	TRBV5-1	TRBD1	CASSLEGGGSPLHF	TGCGCCAGCAGCTTGGAAGGGGGCGGTTCACCCCTCCACTTT
TRBJ1-2	.	TRBV19	TRBD1	CASSKVLTGGGYGYTF	TGTGCCAGTAGTAAGGTCCTGACAGGGGGTGGCTATGGCTACACCTTC
TRBJ1-3	.	TRBV7-9	.	CASSFGGPGNTIYF	TGTGCCAGCAGCTTTGGGGGCCCTGGAAACACCATATATTTT
TRBJ1-4	.	TRBV7-9	.	CASSLRWGETNEKLFF	TGTGCCAGCAGCTTAAGGTGGGGCGAGACTAATGAAAAACTGTTTTTT
TRBJ2-1	once	TRBV6-5	.	CASRGGNYEQFF	TGTGCCAGCAGGGGAGGAAACTATGAGCAGTTCTTC
TRBJ2-3	.	TRBV4-1	TRBD1	CASSQDWNRGAGDTQYF	TGCGCCAGCAGCCAAGATTGGAACAGGGGGGCGGGAGATACGCAGTATTTT
TRBJ1-1	.	TRBV12-3/TRBV12-4	.	CASSLWGGPEAFF	TGTGCCAGCAGTTTGTGGGGAGGTCCTGAAGCTTTCTTT
TRBJ2-1	.	TRBV7-7	TRBD2	CASSLGGVGRGAPSSYNEQFF	TGTGCCAGCAGCTTAGGGGGAGTCGGGCGGGGGGCCCCGAGCTCCTACAATGAGCAGTTCTTC
TRBJ1-6	.	TRBV6-4	TRBD1	CASRIGQGDNSPLHF	TGTGCCAGCAGGATAGGACAGGGCGATAATTCACCCCTCCACTTT
TRBJ1-2	few	TRBV3-1/TRBV3-2	.	CASSQAGQSYGYTF	TGTGCCAGCAGCCAAGCAGGACAAAGCTATGGCTACACCTTC
TRBJ1-4	.	TRBV7-9	.	CASRSGQGSTNEKLFF	TGTGCCAGCAGGTCGGGCCAGGGGTCAACTAATGAAAAACTGTTTTTT
TRBJ1-4	once	TRBV30	TRBD1	CAWSAGQSPELFF	TGTGCCTGGAGTGCGGGACAGTCGCCAGAACTGTTTTTT
TRBJ2-5	.	TRBV2	TRBD1	CASSADRAETQYF	TGTGCCAGCAGTGCCGACAGGGCAGAGACCCAGTACTTC
TRBJ1-3	.	TRBV6-5	TRBD1	CASSQQGSGNTIYF	TGTGCCAGCAGTCAACAGGGGTCTGGAAACACCATATATTTT
TRBJ1-1	.	TRBV27	.	CASRILMNTEAFF	TGTGCCAGCAGAATACTCATGAACACTGAAGCTTTCTTT
TRBJ1-1	.	TRBV11-3	.	CASSLTAMNTEAFF	TGTGCCAGCAGCTTGACAGCGATGAACACTGAAGCTTTCTTT
TRBJ1-2	.	TRBV21-1	.	CASSIKGLRGTIYGYTF	TGTGCCAGCAGCATAAAAGGCTTAAGGGGCACTATCTATGGCTACACCTTC
TRBJ1-2	.	TRBV3-1/TRBV3-2	.	CASSEAGLHYGYTF	TGTGCCAGCAGCGAAGCAGGGTTACACTATGGCTACACCTTC
TRBJ1-1	.	TRBV5-1	TRBD1	CASRTGQTNTEAFF	TGCGCCAGCAGGACGGGACAGACGAACACTGAAGCTTTCTTT
TRBJ1-2	once	TRBV12-3/TRBV12-4	.	CASSSVQGSGYTF	TGTGCCAGCAGTTCTGTACAGGGAAGTGGCTACACCTTC
TRBJ1-2	.	TRBV9	TRBD1	CASSVENRGGGYTF	TGTGCCAGCAGCGTAGAGAACAGGGGTGGTGGCTACACCTTC
TRBJ1-2	once	TRBV18	.	CASSLTPGNNYGYTF	TGTGCCAGCTCACTCACCCCGGGAAATAACTATGGCTACACCTTC
TRBJ1-5	once	TRBV30	.	CAWSVERSNQPQHF	TGTGCCTGGAGTGTAGAGCGGAGCAATCAGCCCCAGCATTTT
TRBJ2-5	.	TRBV5-6	.	CASSFGRSGRTQYF	TGTGCCAGCAGCTTTGGTCGCTCAGGTCGAACCCAGTACTTC
TRBJ1-2	.	TRBV6-5	TRBD1	CASRGGGGYGYTF	TGTGCCAGCAGAGGAGGGGGCGGCTATGGCTACACCTTC